This T cell receptor (beta chain) stems from a study of OX40 agonist ivuxolimab in advanced cancers. Worth noting for this clone: No antigen is known for it.

The method was immunoSEQ multiplex PCR; TCRdb's version includes in-frame clones alone and lacks a portion of them. The table shows 25,000 to 30,000 clones, with 79% occurring only once. V lost 3 bases and J 4 bases, leaving 10 bases between the germline ends. The CDR3 covers 14 residues. Findings of the study overall: At 0.1 to 3.0 mg/kg, CD4+ and CD8+ blood T cells expanded clonally by week 6.

The sequenced sample was CD4+ or CD8+ T cells sorted from blood, obtained in a trial of the OX40 agonist ivuxolimab. V usage is TRBV5-3 and J usage is TRBJ2-2; maybe TRBD1 (6 bases). TRBV5-3 is an ORF, with its function uncertain. The receptor was derived from an adult with an advanced solid tumor such as melanoma, head and neck, liver or kidney cancer. The CDR3 DNA follows: TGTGCCAGAAGCTCACAGGGCGGCACCGGGGAGCTGTTTTTT. Its protein is CARSSQGGTGELFF.